This T cell receptor beta chain was documented in a study of T cells in Graves' hyperthyroidism and ophthalmopathy. There were TCR beta CDR3 regions amplified from RNA transcripts. Carried out on the TCR CDR3, a first-round RT-PCR used the HTBI primer set. TCRdb reanalysed the multiplex PCR reads using MiXCR and keeps one entry per CDR3 protein. The sample has hundreds of thousands of distinct CDR3 sequences, roughly 14% seen once. This clonotype was recorded many times. No antigen is known for it. Disease lasting under 3 months, a NOSPECS grade of at least 4, and a Clinical Activity Score of at least 3 were features of the ophthalmopathy patients. It was 10 ml of fresh peripheral blood that supplied the PBMCs. The germline V gene encodes CDR1 MDHEN and CDR2 SYDVKM. This CDR3 is built from 14 residues. The V end lost 4 bases, the J end lost 8 bases, and 17 bases lay between the germline ends. Study-wide points: Onset of ophthalmopathy came a median approximately 6.5 months after the model predicted it. Most clonotypes that expanded in the thyroid above 0.001 also showed up in blood.

Sequenced input: blood. This chain connects TRBV28 to TRBJ1-2; no reliable D call. This sequence originates from a woman aged 35 to 49 with Graves' ophthalmopathy. The CDR3 region has the DNA TGTGCCAGCAGTTCCTACGGGGAGGTCCGGGGCTACACCTTC. Amino acid sequence: CASSSYGEVRGYTF.